These 10 T cell receptor beta chains were sequenced from one sample in a study of blood T cells in healthy people across ages. PCR was performed a second time for about 7 to 11 cycles using a sample-barcoded 5' primer and a J-beta primer mix. Via MiXCR, TCRdb re-called the 5' RACE reads, giving one row per CDR3 protein. This table has roughly 900,000 distinct CDR3 sequences, less than 35% appearing once. Sequences were obtained from blood. All receptors derive from a woman of 80 years or more in good health.

This clonotype appeared many times. The chain links TRBV6-2 or TRBV6-3 to TRBJ2-3; the D is unclear. V lost 7 bases to trimming and J lost 2 bases, with 13 bases between them. Germline-derived CDR1 and CDR2 are MNHEY and SVGEGT. This CDR3 region has 14 residues. DNA of the CDR3: TGTGCCAGCACCGAACAGCGCTACACAGATACGCAGTATTTT. It encodes CASTEQRYTDTQYF.

The gene calls are TRBV29-1 and TRBJ1-2, with 7 bases fitting TRBD1. The trim removed 5 bases at V and 6 bases at J, leaving 6 bases unmatched. The CDR3 consists of 12 residues. Germline CDR1 and CDR2: SQVTM and ANQGSEA. The DNA for the CDR3 is TGCAGCGTTCGAATAGGGGGCGATGGCTACACCTTC. Encoded protein: CSVRIGGDGYTF.

The rearrangement links TRBV20-1 to TRBJ2-2; 7 bases map to TRBD1. This CDR3 comprises 14 residues. The germline V gene encodes CDR1 DFQATT and CDR2 SNEGSKA (reference sequence). V was pared by 4 bases and J by 2 bases, with 4 bases of the junction left unmatched. The CDR3 sequence is CSATDRDNTGELFF. DNA of the CDR3: TGCAGTGCTACCGACAGGGACAACACCGGGGAGCTGTTTTTT.

The CDR3 DNA reads as TGTGCCAGCAGCCAATCGCAGAACACTGAAGCTTTCTTT. It codes for CASSQSQNTEAFF. The chain couples TRBV16 to TRBJ1-1; D is uncertain. Germline CDR1 is KGHSY and CDR2 is FQNENV. Trimming pared 0 bases from V and 1 base from J, leaving 3 bases between. The CDR3 extends over 13 amino acids.

This clonotype was recorded many times. The chain couples TRBV7-9 to TRBJ2-3, with no clear D. Trimming stripped 1 base from V and 9 bases from J, with 8 bases between. This CDR3 has 12 amino acids. Germline loops: CDR1 SEHNR, CDR2 FQNEAQ (reference sequence). Written as DNA, the CDR3 is TGTGCCAGCAGCTTAGAAGTTGTGACGCAGTATTTT. It specifies CASSLEVVTQYF.

This clonotype has a handful of counts. The chain carries TRBV14 and TRBJ1-2; 9 bases map to TRBD1. The CDR3 length is 15 residues. With 1 base clipped from V and 8 bases from J, the junction kept 8 bases outside the gene matches. Germline V lookup: CDR1 SGHDN, CDR2 FVKESK. CDR3 sequence (DNA): TGTGCCAGCAGCCAAGGCCTGACAGGGGGAGGAGGCTACACCTTC. Translation: CASSQGLTGGGGYTF.

This clonotype was observed many times. Here the CDR3 reads CASSQALLGQGAYF. CDR3 nucleotide sequence: TGCGCCAGCAGCCAAGCGCTCCTGGGACAGGGGGCGTACTTC. This sequence joins TRBV4-3 and TRBJ2-4; TRBD1 aligns across 12 bases. From germline, CDR1 is LGHNA and CDR2 YSLEER. The CDR3 contains 14 residues. V lost 1 base, J lost 15 bases, and 7 bases stayed unmatched.

A note on this clonotype: A much larger clone is a single base away; this may be a read error. The chain recombines TRBV18 with TRBJ2-7; TRBD1 might be the D (5 bases). The CDR3 loop spans 15 amino acids. Germline V gene data show CDR1 as KGHSH and CDR2 as LQKENI. The CDR3 DNA is TGTGCCAGCTCAAGCAGACAGCGTAGCTCCTACGTGCAGTACTTC. Translation gives CASSSRQRSSYVQYF.

This clonotype was counted many times. The rearrangement uses TRBV5-1 and TRBJ2-1, with D possibly TRBD2 on 6 matching bases. CDR3 length: 16 residues. V lost 2 bases and J lost 0, with 12 bases in between. CDR1 is SGHRS, CDR2 YFSETQ, per germline. The CDR3 DNA reads as TGCGCCAGCAGCTTCGCCGGGACTCACTCCTACAATGAGCAGTTCTTC. Translating it yields CASSFAGTHSYNEQFF.

This chain connects TRBV18 to TRBJ1-4; tentatively, D is TRBD1 (5 bases). Trimming removed 6 bases at V and 6 bases at J, with 8 bases between. The V gene's germline CDR1 is KGHSH and CDR2 LQKENI. The CDR3 covers 12 residues. CDR3 nucleotides: TGTGCCAGCTCGACAGACCATGAAAAACTGTTTTTT. Its protein product is CASSTDHEKLFF.